The 21 T cell receptor beta chains listed next were all sequenced from one sample in a study of blood T cell repertoires in COVID-19. Here immunoSEQ multiplex PCR was the method, and the copy in TCRdb shows in-frame clones only, minus some. The sample lists about 120,000 clones; 78% were seen once. What was sequenced was peripheral blood. These TCRs come from a man between 65 and 85 years old with acute or convalescent COVID-19.

The chain is built from TRBV21-1 and TRBJ1-4; the D call TRBD1 from the table was never checked on the DNA. TRBV21-1 is flagged as a pseudogene. This CDR3 contains 17 residues. CDR3 DNA: TGTGCCAGCAGCCATGGACAGGGGACCCTAACTAATGAAAAACTGTTTTTT. Its protein product is CASSHGQGTLTNEKLFF.

This chain uses TRBV5-1 with TRBJ2-5; the match to TRBD1 covers 8 bases. The CDR3 extends over 15 amino acids. Germline V lookup: CDR1 SGHRS, CDR2 YFSETQ. The V segment lost 1 base and the J segment 4 bases; nucleotides outside the gene matches: 6. CDR3 nucleotides: TGCGCCAGCAGCTTGTATCGTGACAGGGGAGAGACCCAGTACTTC. Translated: CASSLYRDRGETQYF.

The gene calls are TRBV15 and TRBJ2-7; 8 nucleotides line up with TRBD1. CDR3 length: 14 amino acids. Germline lookup yields CDR1 LNHNV and CDR2 YYDKDF (reference sequence). Trimming removed 5 bases from V and 4 bases from J; junction bases left unmatched: 7. This CDR3 reads CATSLRGRGYEQYF. The CDR3, as DNA: TGTGCCACCAGCCTCAGGGGGCGCGGGTACGAGCAGTACTTC.

This clone came up once. The V gene is TRBV27, the J gene TRBJ2-7; 8 bases fit TRBD2. CDR1 is MNHEY and CDR2 is SMNVEV in the germline V gene (reference sequence). The trim removed 7 bases at V and 7 bases at J, leaving 15 bases unmatched. The CDR3 length is 15 residues. The CDR3, as DNA: TGTGCCAGCACCCCCGGGGGGGGATGGGTCCGGGAGCAGTACTTC. Translation gives CASTPGGGWVREQYF.

V and J are TRBV3-1 (or the pseudogene TRBV3-2) and TRBJ2-1; 14 bases are shared with TRBD2. Germline values: CDR1 LGHDT, CDR2 YNNKEL (reference sequence). J lost 9 bases, V lost 4 bases, and 5 bases had no gene match. The CDR3 runs to 15 residues. The DNA for the CDR3 is TGTGCCAGCAGCCCGACTAGCGGGGGGGACGGTGAGCAGTTCTTC. As protein: CASSPTSGGDGEQFF.

CDR3 DNA sequence: TGTGCCAGCAGCTTAGGAGGACAGGACTATGGCTACACCTTC. It codes for CASSLGGQDYGYTF. The chain carries TRBV7-8 and TRBJ1-2; 7 bases match TRBD1. The CDR3 runs 14 residues. Per the germline V gene, CDR1 is SGHVS and CDR2 is FQNEAQ. Trimming cost V 1 base and J 3 bases; bases outside gene matches: 2.

The chain has TRBV18 and TRBJ1-1; D ambiguous. The CDR3 contains 15 residues. CDR1 KGHSH and CDR2 LQKENI come from the germline V gene. Trimming took 2 bases from V and 3 from J, leaving 13 bases between them. The CDR3 loop is CASSPREGGHTEAFF. In DNA form, the CDR3 reads TGTGCCAGCTCACCAAGGGAGGGCGGTCACACTGAAGCTTTCTTT.

The genes are TRBV6-6 and TRBJ1-3; unclear D gene. V was pared by 7 bases and J by 0 bases, with 10 bases between. Germline V gives CDR1 MNHNY, CDR2 SVGAGI (reference sequence). There are 14 residues in the CDR3. The CDR3 region is CASKPGSSGNTIYF. CDR3 coding DNA: TGTGCCAGCAAGCCCGGTAGCTCTGGAAACACCATATATTTT.

The chain couples TRBV14 to TRBJ1-5; 7 bases agree with TRBD1. Germline CDR1 reads SGHDN; CDR2 reads FVKESK. V was pared by 4 bases and J by 7 bases, with 4 bases of the junction left unmatched. The CDR3 totals 13 residues. CDR3 loop: CASSPDRAQPQHF. Here the CDR3 DNA reads TGTGCCAGCAGCCCCGACAGGGCACAGCCCCAGCATTTT.

The genes are TRBV7-6 and TRBJ2-7; D might be TRBD1 (5 bases). The CDR3 loop spans 15 amino acids. Germline V gene data show CDR1 as SGHVS and CDR2 as FNYEAQ. The V and J ends lost 2 bases and 4 bases respectively, with 15 bases between them. CDR3: CASSLNPQGQYEQYF. CDR3 coding DNA: TGTGCCAGCAGCTTAAATCCCCAGGGCCAGTACGAGCAGTACTTC.

CDR3 DNA sequence: TGCAGCGCTACGGGACAGGGTGGAAACACCATATATTTT. Translating it yields CSATGQGGNTIYF. The chain links TRBV29-1 to TRBJ1-3; 9 bases are a match to TRBD1. The CDR3 length is 13 residues. Unmatched junction bases numbered 4, after V lost 7 bases and J lost 3 bases. In germline, CDR1 is SQVTM, CDR2 ANQGSEA.

This chain connects TRBV4-2 to TRBJ1-3; D not certain. The CDR3 is 16 amino acids. Per the germline V gene, CDR1 is LGHNA and CDR2 is YNFKEQ. V lost 0 bases and J lost 0, with 9 bases in between. This chain's CDR3 is CASSQEVTRSGNTIYF. CDR3 bases: TGTGCCAGCAGCCAAGAGGTGACACGCTCTGGAAACACCATATATTTT.

In DNA form, the CDR3 reads TGTGCCAGCTCACCGAGTGGGGGCATAAGGAACACTGAAGCTTTCTTT. Its translation: CASSPSGGIRNTEAFF. The chain joins TRBV18 to TRBJ1-1, with D possibly TRBD1 on 6 matching bases. Germline CDR1 and CDR2: KGHSH and LQKENI. The V and J ends lost 3 bases and 1 base respectively, with 15 bases between them. This CDR3 has 16 residues.

This chain links TRBV4-2 with TRBJ2-6, with D possibly matching TRBD1 (5 bases). Germline V gene sequence: CDR1 LGHNA, CDR2 YNFKEQ. The CDR3 contains 14 residues. V lost 7 bases and J lost 0, with 7 bases in between. The chain's CDR3 is CASTDSSGANVLTF. The CDR3, as DNA: TGTGCCAGCACCGACAGCTCTGGGGCCAACGTCCTGACTTTC.

The rearrangement links TRBV3-1 (or the pseudogene TRBV3-2) to TRBJ2-7; D remains ambiguous. CDR1 LGHDT and CDR2 YNNKEL come from the germline V gene (reference sequence). The CDR3 extends over 15 amino acids. With 0 bases removed from V and 2 bases from J, the gap between germline ends came to 11 bases. Here the CDR3 reads CASSQDWSRAYEQYF. The CDR3 DNA reads TGTGCCAGCAGCCAAGATTGGTCACGGGCCTACGAGCAGTACTTC.

This clone was observed once. The chain joins TRBV3-1 (or the pseudogene TRBV3-2) to TRBJ2-3; 10 positions match TRBD2. Looked up from germline, CDR1 is LGHDT and CDR2 is YNNKEL (reference sequence). CDR3 length equals 16 residues. V shed 2 bases and J 4 bases; nucleotides not matched to a gene: 6. CDR3 region: CASSQNSGGIPDTQYF. The CDR3 DNA is TGTGCCAGCAGCCAAAATAGCGGGGGGATCCCAGATACGCAGTATTTT.

This sequence joins TRBV7-9 and TRBJ1-2, with 7 positions matching TRBD1. CDR3 length: 15 amino acids. From germline, CDR1 is SEHNR and CDR2 FQNEAQ (reference sequence). The ends lost 5 bases at V and 7 bases at J; junction bases unmatched: 13. This CDR3 is CASSSWDRPSGGYTF. Here the CDR3 DNA reads TGTGCCAGCAGCAGTTGGGACAGACCTTCGGGTGGCTACACCTTC.

This sequence joins TRBV29-1 and TRBJ2-3; a possible D gene is TRBD1 (6 bases). This CDR3 has 13 residues. Trimming took off 4 bases at V and 6 bases at J, with 14 bases between the two ends. Germline V lookup: CDR1 SQVTM, CDR2 ANQGSEA. CDR3 coding DNA: TGCAGCGTTGCTGTCAGGGGAATGGATACGCAGTATTTT. Translated, it gives CSVAVRGMDTQYF.

The chain recombines TRBV28 with TRBJ1-5, with D tentatively TRBD1 (5 bases). CDR3 length equals 18 residues. Trimming removed 8 bases at V and 0 bases at J, with 23 bases between. Germline CDR1 and CDR2: MDHEN and SYDVKM. Written as DNA, the CDR3 is TGTGCCAGCGGGGGGAGTCTCACGAACCTCTATAGCAATCAGCCCCAGCATTTT. This sequence encodes CASGGSLTNLYSNQPQHF.

The J gene is TRBJ1-5, the V gene TRBV6-5, with D possibly being TRBD1 (6 bases). Germline CDR1 is MNHEY and CDR2 is SVGAGI. Between the trimmed V and J ends, which lost 5 bases and 5 bases, there was a span of 10 bases. This CDR3 is built from 13 residues. The CDR3 sequence is CASSTDRHQPQHF. The CDR3 nucleotides read TGTGCCAGCAGTACGGACAGACATCAGCCCCAGCATTTT.

The chain joins TRBV2 to TRBJ1-4; TRBD1 agrees at 7 bases. Germline trimming cut 10 bases from V and 5 bases from J; bases unmatched to any gene: 7. Germline CDR1 SNHLY, CDR2 FYNNEI. This CDR3 has 13 amino acids. The DNA of the CDR3 is TGTGCCACCTCGGGACAGCAGAATGAAAAACTGTTTTTT. Protein product: CATSGQQNEKLFF.